Each of the 24 T cell receptor beta chains below was sequenced from the same sample in a study of T cells in Graves' hyperthyroidism and ophthalmopathy. TCR beta CDR3 regions were amplified from RNA. A set of HTBI primers served as the primers for a first-round RT-PCR of the TCR CDR3. TCRdb reprocessed the multiplex PCR reads via MiXCR and lists one record per CDR3 protein. The data show about 570,000 distinct CDR3 sequences, roughly 50% seen once. The sample taken for sequencing was peripheral blood or thyroid tissue (not recorded which). The receptors originated from an adult woman with Graves' disease, either hyperthyroidism or ophthalmopathy (not recorded which).

The CDR3 protein is CSVEAQGGTEAFF. CDR3 DNA sequence: TGCAGCGTTGAAGCCCAGGGGGGAACTGAAGCTTTCTTT. This chain uses TRBV29-1 with TRBJ1-1; 7 bases map to TRBD1. CDR1 is SQVTM and CDR2 is ANQGSEA in the germline V gene. The CDR3 runs to 13 residues. The V segment lost 1 base and the J segment 5 bases; nucleotides outside the gene matches: 4. Supplemented by reference TRBV29-1 and TRBJ1-1, the full variable domain reads SAVISQKPSRDICQRGTSLTIQCQVDSQVTMMFWYRQQPGQSLTLIATANQGSEATYESGFVIDKFPISRPNLTFSTLTVSNMSPEDSSIYLCSVEAQGGTEAFFGQGTRLTVV.

The gene calls are TRBV19 and TRBJ2-5, with a weak D call TRBD1 (6 bases). CDR1 LNHDA and CDR2 SQIVND come from the germline V gene (reference sequence). V dropped 7 bases and J dropped 5 bases, with 20 bases sitting between them. The CDR3 consists of 15 residues. The CDR3 here is CASTSGQRGAETQYF. For the CDR3, the DNA is TGTGCCAGTACCAGCGGACAGAGGGGCGCGGAGACCCAGTACTTC.

This clonotype was seen at least ten times. The V call is TRBV7-3, the J call TRBJ2-6, with TRBD1 matching over 8 bases. Unmatched junction bases numbered 3, after V lost 3 bases and J lost 2 bases. Germline values: CDR1 SGHTA, CDR2 FQGTGA. CDR3 length equals 16 residues. The CDR3 coding sequence is TGTGCCAGCAGCTTCGACAGGGGCACTGGGGCCAACGTCCTGACTTTC. Residues: CASSFDRGTGANVLTF.

This chain uses TRBV28 with TRBJ1-2; D is unclear. The CDR3 extends over 14 amino acids. Germline V lookup: CDR1 MDHEN, CDR2 SYDVKM. V lost 7 bases to trimming and J lost 8 bases, with 20 bases between them. Written as DNA, the CDR3 is TGTGCCAGCACCCGGTTGGTGCCCGGTCGGGGCTACACCTTC. It specifies CASTRLVPGRGYTF.

The rearrangement joins TRBV10-3 to TRBJ1-2; unclear D gene. V was shortened by 10 bases and J by 12 bases, with 21 bases between the two germline ends. From germline, CDR1 is ENHRY and CDR2 SYGVKD. The CDR3 extends over 12 amino acids. CDR3: CATMHRSSGNTF. The CDR3, as DNA: TGTGCCACGATGCACCGAAGCTCTGGAAACACCTTC.

V and J are TRBV27 and TRBJ1-2, with 7 bases matching TRBD1. The CDR3 extends over 13 amino acids. CDR1 and CDR2 (germline): MNHEY, SMNVEV (reference sequence). V lost 6 bases to trimming and J lost 7 bases; unmatched junction nucleotides: 8. Here the CDR3 DNA reads TGTGCCAGCAGGGGCATCGAGGGGGCTGGCTACACCTTC. It yields the protein CASRGIEGAGYTF.

As to this clonotype: At one boundary the junction diverges from the germline segment, which might be a read error. The genes are TRBV28 and TRBJ2-5, with a possible D match to TRBD1 (6 bases). The CDR3 consists of 14 residues. Germline CDR1 is MDHEN and CDR2 is SYDVKM. The CDR3, as DNA: TGTGCCAGCGGGGAGTGGGGGCCCCAAGGGACCCAGTACTTC. Translation: CASGEWGPQGTQYF.

This clonotype came up many times. The rearrangement links TRBV5-1 to TRBJ1-2; 7 positions agree with TRBD1. Looked up from germline, CDR1 is SGHRS and CDR2 is YFSETQ. The V gene end was trimmed by 4 bases and the J gene end by 4 bases; junction bases not matched to a gene: 4. This CDR3 contains 13 residues. The CDR3, as DNA: TGCGCCAGCAGCCTCCGGGACAGCTATGGCTACACCTTC. Translation gives CASSLRDSYGYTF. Together with reference TRBV5-1 and TRBJ1-2, the CDR3 gives the full variable domain: KAGVTQTPRYLIKTRGQQVTLSCSPISGHRSVSWYQQTPGQGLQFLFEYFSETQRNKGNFPGRFSGRQFSNSRSEMNVSTLELGDSALYLCASSLRDSYGYTFGSGTRLTVV.

This clonotype has ten or more counts. The chain joins TRBV6-5 to TRBJ2-7, with TRBD2 identical over 11 bases. J was trimmed by 6 bases and V by 0 bases; bases with no gene match: 7. CDR3 size: 16 residues. Per germline, CDR1 MNHEY and CDR2 SVGAGI. The CDR3 here is CASSYSTSGRGGEQYF. The CDR3 nucleotides read TGTGCCAGCAGTTACTCAACTAGCGGGAGAGGTGGCGAGCAGTACTTC.

The J gene is TRBJ1-1, the V gene TRBV29-1; no firm D call. The CDR3 has 16 amino acids. Trimming removed 1 base at V and 1 base at J, with 16 bases between. Per germline, CDR1 SQVTM and CDR2 ANQGSEA. The CDR3 spells CSVEGLGGPGNTEAFF. The CDR3 bases are TGCAGCGTTGAAGGGTTAGGAGGGCCAGGGAACACTGAAGCTTTCTTT.

This clonotype showed up many times. The CDR3 reads CASSSLAEQYF. In DNA form, the CDR3 reads TGTGCCAGCAGCTCTTTAGCGGAGCAGTACTTC. The chain carries TRBV11-2 and TRBJ2-7; a weak D match, TRBD2 (5 bases). Germline V gene sequence: CDR1 SGHAT, CDR2 FQNNGV. V lost 4 bases and J lost 7, with 8 bases in between. The CDR3 loop spans 11 amino acids.

This rearrangement joins TRBV9 to TRBJ2-5; D may be TRBD2 (6 bases). The germline V gene encodes CDR1 SGDLS and CDR2 YYNGEE. V was trimmed by 0 bases and J by 7 bases, leaving 22 bases between them. The CDR3 totals 17 residues. The CDR3 DNA reads TGTGCCAGCAGCGTAGCTCTGAAACTCGCGGGATCTGGGACCCAGTACTTC. Translated, it gives CASSVALKLAGSGTQYF.

The chain recombines TRBV4-3 with TRBJ2-7; 9 positions agree with TRBD1. The germline CDR1 and CDR2 sequences are LGHNA and YSLEER. V was pared by 4 bases and J by 3 bases, with 7 bases of the junction left unmatched. The CDR3 spans 15 residues. The CDR3 protein is CASSRKQGAGYEQYF. In DNA form, the CDR3 reads TGCGCCAGCAGCCGAAAACAGGGGGCCGGCTACGAGCAGTACTTC.

V and J are TRBV7-2 and TRBJ2-1; TRBD1 or TRBD2 may be the D gene (5 bases each). The CDR3 is 16 amino acids. Germline CDR1 SGHTA, CDR2 FQGNSA. V gave up 0 bases and J gave up 9 bases, with 18 bases separating them. The CDR3 region is CASSLALPGGGIEQFF. The CDR3 DNA reads as TGTGCCAGCAGCTTAGCCCTCCCTGGGGGTGGGATTGAGCAGTTCTTC.

This clonotype was counted at least ten times. The CDR3 spells CASSQPGRNEKLFF. In DNA, the CDR3 is TGTGCCAGCAGCCAACCAGGGAGGAATGAAAAACTGTTTTTT. J is TRBJ1-4 and V is TRBV14; a possible D gene is TRBD1 (5 bases). There are 14 residues in the CDR3. Germline CDR1 reads SGHDN; CDR2 reads FVKESK. V was pared by 2 bases and J by 5 bases, with 9 bases between.

The chain recombines TRBV28 with TRBJ1-4; D not certain. In germline, CDR1 is MDHEN, CDR2 SYDVKM. Trimming pared 2 bases from V and 3 bases from J, leaving 10 bases between. CDR3 length: 15 residues. This CDR3 is CASSLRWPSNEKLFF. The DNA of the CDR3 is TGTGCCAGCAGTTTAAGGTGGCCGTCTAATGAAAAACTGTTTTTT.

On this clonotype: A read error is possible here, since a much larger clone lies one base away. The rearrangement links TRBV30 to TRBJ1-1; no definite D call. With 4 bases removed from V and 4 bases from J, the gap between germline ends came to 10 bases. The length of the CDR3 is 12 residues. The germline V gene encodes CDR1 GTSNPN and CDR2 SVGIG (reference sequence). This chain's CDR3 is CAWMTEGTEAFF. The CDR3 DNA follows: TGTGCCTGGATGACGGAAGGCACTGAAGCTTTCTTT.

The sample holds many counts of this clonotype. V usage is TRBV6-6 and J usage is TRBJ2-2; 9 bases match TRBD1. The CDR3 contains 15 residues. J lost 4 bases, V lost 6 bases, and 6 bases had no gene match. Per germline, CDR1 MNHNY and CDR2 SVGAGI (reference sequence). The CDR3 DNA sequence: TGTGCCAGCAGCCGGACAGGGGCATCCACCGGGGAGCTGTTTTTT. This sequence encodes CASSRTGASTGELFF.

This chain uses TRBV19 with TRBJ2-5; 10 bases agree with TRBD2. This CDR3 region has 16 residues. Losses at the gene ends were 8 bases for V and 4 bases for J; bases not matched to a gene: 13. CDR1 and CDR2 from the germline V gene are LNHDA and SQIVND (reference sequence). The CDR3 loop reads CASASGSTGGTETQYF. In DNA form, the CDR3 reads TGTGCCAGTGCTAGCGGGAGCACCGGGGGGACAGAGACCCAGTACTTC.

This clonotype was recorded at least ten times. The chain is built from TRBV6-1 and TRBJ1-5, with D uncertain. Germline-derived CDR1 and CDR2 are MNHNS and SASEGT. V gave up 3 bases and J gave up 7 bases, with 10 bases separating them. The CDR3 contains 13 residues. The CDR3 DNA is TGTGCCAGCAGTGAGACCCCGGAACAGCCCCAGCATTTT. Its protein is CASSETPEQPQHF.

The chain links TRBV9 to TRBJ1-5; tentative D call: TRBD1 (6 bases). The CDR3 is 15 amino acids. Germline-derived CDR1 and CDR2 are SGDLS and YYNGEE. V was cut by 0 bases and J by 0 bases, with 7 bases left in between. The chain's CDR3 is CASSVGGHSNQPQHF. CDR3 nucleotide sequence: TGTGCCAGCAGCGTAGGGGGGCATAGCAATCAGCCCCAGCATTTT.

Ten or more counts support this clonotype. This chain links TRBV6-5 with TRBJ1-2; D is ambiguous. With 7 bases removed from V and 6 bases from J, the gap between germline ends came to 3 bases. There are 9 residues in the CDR3. Germline assignment: CDR1 MNHEY and CDR2 SVGAGI. CDR3 DNA sequence: TGTGCCAGCATAGATGGCTACACCTTC. Its translation is CASIDGYTF.

CDR3 bases: TGTGCCAGCAGTCACAGGGTTTTGGATTCACCCCTCCACTTT. Translation: CASSHRVLDSPLHF. The chain recombines TRBV25-1 with TRBJ1-6; TRBD1 is a possible D gene (6 bases). Per germline, CDR1 MGHDK and CDR2 SYGVNS. V was shortened by 5 bases and J by 8 bases, with 13 bases between the two germline ends. There are 14 residues in the CDR3.

The chain combines TRBV7-8 with TRBJ2-5; 8 bases line up with TRBD2. The CDR3 spans 14 residues. Germline trimming cut 7 bases from V and 4 bases from J; bases unmatched to any gene: 8. Germline CDR1 SGHVS, CDR2 FQNEAQ. This chain's CDR3 is CASTGAGVGETQYF. Written as DNA, the CDR3 is TGTGCCAGCACGGGAGCGGGAGTAGGAGAGACCCAGTACTTC.